This T cell receptor (beta chain) was sequenced for a study of circulating and synovial CD4+ cells in juvenile arthritis. Broader study findings: T cell genome counts differed by at least an order of magnitude between CPL and CD4 samples.

CDR3 length: 17 residues. The V gene's germline CDR1 is SGHNT and CDR2 YYREEE (reference sequence). V lost 0 bases to trimming and J lost 8 bases; unmatched junction nucleotides: 13. A remark on this clone: As yet, its antigen is unknown.

The method was immunoSEQ multiplex PCR; TCRdb's version includes in-frame clones alone and lacks a portion of them. Among under 35,000 clones, over 85% were seen once, and the ten largest hold 2.9%. Sequenced sample: CD4+ T cells from blood. The chain is built from TRBV5-4 and TRBJ2-3, with TRBD2 matching over 9 bases. The receptor was isolated from a human donor with juvenile idiopathic arthritis. This chain's CDR3 is CASSLGGTGLAGGTQYF. The CDR3 bases are TGTGCCAGCAGCTTGGGCGGTACGGGACTAGCTGGCGGTACGCAGTATTTT.